Shown below are 16 T cell receptor beta chains from a single sample sequenced in a study of blood T cells in healthy people across ages. The use of a sample-barcoded 5' primer and a J-beta primer mix characterized a second PCR of roughly 6 to 11 cycles. MiXCR was run by TCRdb on the 5' RACE reads, yielding one entry per CDR3 protein. The repertoire holds about 690,000 distinct CDR3 sequences, with around 43% as singletons. Source material: blood. The receptors originated from a man older than 75 in good health.

The CDR3 region has the DNA TGTGCCAGTAAGTTGGACAGGGCAGGGAATCAGCCCCAGCATTTT. Translation gives CASKLDRAGNQPQHF. V and J are TRBV19 and TRBJ1-5; TRBD1 matches at 8 bases. Germline V gene lookup returns CDR1 LNHDA and CDR2 SQIVND (reference sequence). This CDR3 has 15 residues. Trimming removed 7 bases from V and 4 bases from J; junction bases left unmatched: 9.

This clonotype was detected only once. The conserved phenylalanine or tryptophan is not found at the CDR3 terminus, so this likely reflects a read error. The chain combines TRBV12-3 or TRBV12-4 with TRBJ2-7; D perhaps matches TRBD1 (6 bases). The J call may be wrong; the DNA end is better matched by TRBJ2-5. The CDR3 loop spans 15 amino acids. The CDR3 region has the DNA TGTGCCAGCAGTTTAACCAGCACAGGGCTAGAGACCCAGTACATC. This gives the protein CASSLTSTGLETQYI.

This chain joins TRBV27 and TRBJ2-1, with 10 bases identical to TRBD1. V was clipped by 2 bases and J by 8 bases; unmatched bases: 3. The CDR3 length is 14 residues. Germline V gives CDR1 MNHEY, CDR2 SMNVEV (reference sequence). This CDR3 reads CASSLRQGADEQFF. The CDR3 coding sequence is TGTGCCAGCAGTTTACGACAGGGGGCTGATGAGCAGTTCTTC.

There are a few counts of this clonotype. This rearrangement joins TRBV20-1 to TRBJ1-1; possibly TRBD1 for D (6 bases). Between the trimmed V and J ends, which lost 2 bases and 5 bases, there was a span of 18 bases. The germline CDR1 and CDR2 sequences are DFQATT and SNEGSKA (reference sequence). The CDR3 is made up of 15 amino acids. CDR3 in amino acids: CSARPPGGGRTEAFF. CDR3 sequence (DNA): TGCAGTGCTAGACCCCCTGGAGGGGGGAGGACTGAAGCTTTCTTT.

J is TRBJ2-2 and V is TRBV9; 7 positions agree with TRBD1. This CDR3 is built from 15 residues. V shed 2 bases and J 4 bases; nucleotides not matched to a gene: 5. In germline, CDR1 is SGDLS, CDR2 YYNGEE. The CDR3, as DNA: TGTGCCAGCAGCGTCGAGGACAGGAGCACCGGGGAGCTGTTTTTT. Amino acid sequence: CASSVEDRSTGELFF.

CDR3: CASSRLYRGARRDTQYF. CDR3 DNA sequence: TGTGCCAGCAGTCGCCTCTACCGGGGGGCCCGGAGGGATACGCAGTATTTT. V and J are TRBV6-1 and TRBJ2-3; possible D gene TRBD2, 7 bases. V lost 5 bases, J lost 6 bases, and 24 bases lay in between. The CDR3 has 17 amino acids. The germline CDR1 and CDR2 sequences are MNHNS and SASEGT.

The genes are TRBV20-1 and TRBJ2-7; D remains unclear. The CDR3 is 13 amino acids. From germline, CDR1 is DFQATT and CDR2 SNEGSKA (reference sequence). V dropped 3 bases and J dropped 6 bases, with 15 bases sitting between them. The CDR3 loop reads CSASGQLHSEQYF. The CDR3 coding sequence is TGCAGTGCTAGCGGCCAGCTTCATTCCGAGCAGTACTTC.

The chain combines TRBV12-3 or TRBV12-4 with TRBJ1-1; D possibly corresponds to TRBD1 (5 bases). Trimming removed 5 bases from V and 1 base from J, with 20 bases in between. The length of the CDR3 is 17 residues. The CDR3 sequence is CASSPTLGTGRNTEAFF. Written as DNA, the CDR3 is TGTGCCAGCAGTCCCACATTGGGAACAGGACGGAACACTGAAGCTTTCTTT.

A word on this clonotype: A read error is possible here, since a much larger clone lies one base away. This chain links TRBV29-1 with TRBJ2-5, with 7 bases aligning to TRBD2. V shed 8 bases, J shed 11 bases, and the junction held 11 bases outside the gene matches. In germline, CDR1 is SQVTM, CDR2 ANQGSEA. The CDR3 spans 11 residues. CDR3: CSSELANEQYF. DNA of the CDR3: TGCAGCTCGGAACTAGCGAATGAGCAGTACTTC.

This clonotype was observed at least ten times. The CDR3 DNA is TGTGCCTCGAAACTTTACAATGAGCAGTTCTTC. Protein sequence: CASKLYNEQFF. J is TRBJ2-1 and V is TRBV27; no firm D call. Trimming removed 11 bases from V and 4 bases from J, with 9 bases in between. The CDR3 length is 11 residues. Germline V gives CDR1 MNHEY, CDR2 SMNVEV (reference sequence).

The chain has TRBV4-3 and TRBJ2-1, with D hard to call. Per the germline V gene, CDR1 is LGHNA and CDR2 is YSLEER. The V gene lost 0 bases and the J gene lost 7 bases, with 7 bases spanning the gap. The CDR3 covers 13 residues. CDR3 DNA: TGCGCCAGCAGCCAAGAAACACCAAATGAGCAGTTCTTC. Its translation: CASSQETPNEQFF.

This clonotype was detected only a few times. This chain joins TRBV11-3 and TRBJ2-3, with a possible D match to TRBD2 (6 bases). Trimming pared 3 bases from V and 0 bases from J, leaving 13 bases between. Germline V lookup: CDR1 SGHNT, CDR2 YENEEA. The CDR3 extends over 16 amino acids. The CDR3 DNA follows: TGTGCCAGCAGCTTCGGTATTAGCGGAAGCACAGATACGCAGTATTTT. It codes for CASSFGISGSTDTQYF. The variable domain in full, completed from reference TRBV11-3 and TRBJ2-3, reads EAGVVQSPRYKIIEKKQPVAFWCNPISGHNTLYWYLQNLGQGPELLIRYENEEAVDDSQLPKDRFSAERLKGVDSTLKIQPAELGDSAVYLCASSFGISGSTDTQYFGPGTRLTVL.

This clonotype has more than one count but fewer than ten. The V call is TRBV6-1, the J call TRBJ2-3; 12 bases are a match to TRBD2. V trimming: 6 bases; J trimming: 0 bases; junction bases outside the gene matches: 10. The CDR3 consists of 18 residues. The germline V gene encodes CDR1 MNHNS and CDR2 SASEGT. CDR3 in amino acids: CASRGDPGLAGSTDTQYF. Here the CDR3 DNA reads TGTGCCAGCAGAGGCGACCCGGGACTAGCGGGTAGCACAGATACGCAGTATTTT.

This clonotype was seen a handful of times. This rearrangement joins TRBV12-3 or TRBV12-4 to TRBJ1-1; D is ambiguous. This CDR3 spans 13 amino acids. V gave up 10 bases and J gave up 4 bases, with 16 bases separating them. The CDR3 bases are TGTGCCACCTCCCCGAAGTCTGGCACTGAAGCTTTCTTT. It specifies CATSPKSGTEAFF.

V and J are TRBV11-3 and TRBJ2-2, with D unresolved. Germline V CDR1 and CDR2: SGHNT, YENEEA. V shed 1 base and J shed 0 bases, with 9 bases lying between them. This CDR3 is 16 amino acids long. The CDR3, as DNA: TGTGCCAGCAGCTTAGTGGCCAGCCCGAACACCGGGGAGCTGTTTTTT. Protein: CASSLVASPNTGELFF.

This clonotype appeared many times. The V gene is TRBV7-2, the J gene TRBJ2-5, with TRBD1 matching over 7 bases. The trim removed 0 bases at V and 5 bases at J, leaving 12 bases unmatched. The CDR3 sequence is 17 residues long. Germline V gene lookup returns CDR1 SGHTA and CDR2 FQGNSA. The CDR3 region has the DNA TGTGCCAGCAGCTTAGCGGGACGGACAGGAAGACACGAGACCCAGTACTTC. This encodes CASSLAGRTGRHETQYF.